The rows below give T cell receptor beta chains drawn from one sample of a study of T-cell reconstitution after alpha-beta-depleted transplantation in children. In TCRdb, the PCR reads were re-called with MiXCR into one record per CDR3 protein. The table has about 980,000 distinct CDR3 sequences, about 31% seen once. Source: PBMCs, mostly from graft donor cells, taken 360 days after TCRalphabeta/CD19-depleted stem cell transplant. The receptors derive from a boy younger than two who had a stem cell transplant for SCID, so the T cells may come from the graft donor. CDR3s leave out the opening cysteine and the closing phenylalanine or tryptophan.

v_call: TRBV12-3/TRBV12-4
j_call: TRBJ2-5
cdr3_aa: ASSRTAGETQY

v_call: TRBV11-2
j_call: TRBJ2-7
cdr3_aa: ASSLLWTYEQY

v_call: TRBV3-1
j_call: TRBJ1-6
cdr3_aa: ASSQEGRDWSSYNSPLH

v_call: TRBV9
j_call: TRBJ2-5
cdr3_aa: ASSPGLAGPTGTQY

v_call: TRBV15
j_call: TRBJ2-3
cdr3_aa: ATTEMDTQY

v_call: TRBV7-3
j_call: TRBJ1-1
cdr3_aa: ASSLTGGFGTEAF

v_call: TRBV12-3/TRBV12-4
j_call: TRBJ2-5
cdr3_aa: ASSARQGKAETQY

v_call: TRBV14
j_call: TRBJ2-7
cdr3_aa: ASSQETTSGAYEQY

v_call: TRBV29-1
j_call: TRBJ1-4
cdr3_aa: SVEGVGEKLF

v_call: TRBV19
j_call: TRBJ1-1
cdr3_aa: ASSIARTTGAGRGTEAF

v_call: TRBV12-3/TRBV12-4
j_call: TRBJ2-7
cdr3_aa: ASSFGTRYEQY

v_call: TRBV15
j_call: TRBJ1-1
cdr3_aa: ATSRGEKTALNTEAF

v_call: TRBV20-1
j_call: TRBJ2-3
cdr3_aa: SAPRRAGEADTQY

v_call: TRBV12-3/TRBV12-4
j_call: TRBJ1-3
cdr3_aa: ASSRVNTIY

v_call: TRBV7-3
j_call: TRBJ2-3
cdr3_aa: ASSLPPGDTQY

v_call: TRBV12-3/TRBV12-4
j_call: TRBJ2-3
cdr3_aa: ASSISGIPGGTDTQY

v_call: TRBV29-1
j_call: TRBJ2-1
cdr3_aa: SVDQDNEQF

v_call: TRBV13
j_call: TRBJ1-2
cdr3_aa: ASSLVGQGVYGYT

v_call: TRBV6-1
j_call: TRBJ1-1
cdr3_aa: ASRQTGTLSAF

v_call: TRBV20-1
j_call: TRBJ1-6
cdr3_aa: SAHRPLSSYNSPLH

v_call: TRBV12-3/TRBV12-4
j_call: TRBJ2-2
cdr3_aa: ASGRGEGFGGELF

v_call: TRBV3-1
j_call: TRBJ1-1
cdr3_aa: ASSQGRTEAF

v_call: TRBV5-5
j_call: TRBJ2-1
cdr3_aa: ASSFTVPYNEQF

v_call: TRBV4-1
j_call: TRBJ2-3
cdr3_aa: ASSQPLAGGTDTQY

v_call: TRBV12-3/TRBV12-4
j_call: TRBJ2-3
cdr3_aa: ASRFRGAGTDTQY

v_call: TRBV10-2
j_call: TRBJ2-3
cdr3_aa: ASTGANTDTQY

v_call: TRBV5-1
j_call: TRBJ2-1
cdr3_aa: ASSSPGLAGGSEQF

v_call: TRBV12-3/TRBV12-4
j_call: TRBJ2-1
cdr3_aa: ASRRNRGVDNEQF

v_call: TRBV4-3
j_call: TRBJ2-1
cdr3_aa: ASSQPGLAGGYHNEQF

v_call: TRBV20-1
j_call: TRBJ2-7
cdr3_aa: SARGTTTYEQY

v_call: TRBV6-1
j_call: TRBJ1-5
cdr3_aa: ASSRGTDSNQPQH

v_call: TRBV4-1
j_call: TRBJ1-2
cdr3_aa: ASSEEEQADLYGYT

v_call: TRBV5-4
j_call: TRBJ2-5
cdr3_aa: ASSSQGYQETQY

v_call: TRBV4-1
j_call: TRBJ1-3
cdr3_aa: ASSQGQPLSGNTIY

v_call: TRBV5-1
j_call: TRBJ1-1
cdr3_aa: ASSLAPDTEAF

v_call: TRBV7-4
j_call: TRBJ2-3
cdr3_aa: ATPRTYNTDTQY

v_call: TRBV10-3
j_call: TRBJ1-3
cdr3_aa: AISAQVASGNTIY

v_call: TRBV12-3/TRBV12-4
j_call: TRBJ1-2
cdr3_aa: ASSFGAGYT

v_call: TRBV20-1
j_call: TRBJ2-3
cdr3_aa: SARDPVSGGDSNTQY

v_call: TRBV5-5
j_call: TRBJ2-5
cdr3_aa: ASSFPPNRETQY

v_call: TRBV19
j_call: TRBJ2-3
cdr3_aa: ASSISHSTDTQY

v_call: TRBV20-1
j_call: TRBJ2-7
cdr3_aa: SAPPGAGVGYEQY